Listed below are T cell receptor beta chains from one sample, sequenced in a study of T cells in Graves' hyperthyroidism and ophthalmopathy. One entry per CDR3 protein, called by TCRdb with MiXCR from the multiplex PCR reads. Here the sample spans approximately 720,000 distinct CDR3 sequences, around a sixth being singletons. The source material was blood. The receptors derive from a woman aged 45 to 65 with Graves' hyperthyroidism that later progressed to Graves' ophthalmopathy. Both conserved end residues are part of each CDR3. A D gene is named only where the DNA matches it firmly. Only some rows state a clone size, as once, few, many or a class for expanded clones.

clone size | J gene | V gene | D gene | CDR3 protein | CDR3 DNA
few | TRBJ1-1 | TRBV6-1 | TRBD1 | CASTQSTGGFTEAFF | TGTGCCAGCACCCAATCTACAGGGGGGTTTACTGAAGCTTTCTTT
many | TRBJ1-2 | TRBV3-1 | NA | CASSQGQSAMGGYTF | TGTGCCAGCAGCCAAGGTCAGTCAGCGATGGGAGGCTACACCTTC
few | TRBJ1-1 | TRBV5-1 | NA | CASFRQENTEAFF | TGCGCCAGCTTCCGACAGGAGAACACTGAAGCTTTCTTT
NA | TRBJ2-1 | TRBV6-6 | TRBD2 | CASSYFASGDYNEQFF | TGTGCCAGCAGTTACTTCGCTAGCGGGGACTACAATGAGCAGTTCTTC
NA | TRBJ1-2 | TRBV4-1 | TRBD1 | CASSQGQGNANYGYTF | TGCGCCAGCAGCCAAGGACAGGGGAACGCTAACTATGGCTACACCTTC
many | TRBJ2-5 | TRBV7-2 | TRBD2 | CASSLFQPGGTQYF | TGTGCCAGCAGCTTATTCCAGCCGGGGGGGACCCAGTACTTC
many | TRBJ1-2 | TRBV10-1 | TRBD1 | CASSGGDRVGYTF | TGCGCCAGCAGTGGGGGTGACAGGGTCGGCTACACCTTC
many | TRBJ2-7 | TRBV11-3 | NA | CASSMGPAYEQYF | TGTGCCAGCAGCATGGGACCAGCCTACGAGCAGTACTTC
many | TRBJ1-2 | TRBV7-9 | NA | CASSLDGLNYGYTF | TGTGCCAGCAGCTTAGATGGGTTAAACTATGGCTACACCTTC
NA | TRBJ2-5 | TRBV10-3 | TRBD2 | CAIKGTSGGRETQYF | TGTGCCATCAAGGGGACTAGCGGGGGCCGAGAGACCCAGTACTTC
few | TRBJ2-3 | TRBV9 | TRBD2 | CASSVDGASGPTDTQYF | TGTGCCAGCAGCGTAGATGGGGCTAGCGGACCCACAGATACGCAGTATTTT
NA | TRBJ1-4 | TRBV28 | NA | CASVRVGGDDEKLFF | TGTGCCAGCGTAAGAGTGGGGGGCGATGATGAAAAACTGTTTTTT
NA | TRBJ2-6 | TRBV2 | TRBD1 | CAGSATGSSGANVLTF | TGTGCCGGCAGTGCGACAGGGAGCTCTGGGGCCAACGTCCTGACTTTC
NA | TRBJ2-5 | TRBV7-9 | NA | CASSKGALETQYF | TGTGCCAGCAGCAAGGGCGCACTAGAGACCCAGTACTTC
NA | TRBJ2-7 | TRBV11-2 | TRBD2 | CASSSSASGAYEQYF | TGTGCCAGCAGCTCTTCGGCTAGCGGGGCCTACGAGCAGTACTTC
once | TRBJ1-1 | TRBV5-4 | TRBD1 | CASSLETGLLTEAFF | TGTGCCAGCAGCTTGGAGACAGGGTTACTCACTGAAGCTTTCTTT
NA | TRBJ1-5 | TRBV6-2/TRBV6-3 | TRBD1 | CASSDPGQPSNQPQHF | TGTGCCAGCAGCGATCCGGGACAGCCCAGCAATCAGCCCCAGCATTTT
few | TRBJ2-5 | TRBV19 | NA | CASSIAADQETQYF | TGTGCCAGTAGTATAGCAGCAGACCAAGAGACCCAGTACTTC
few | TRBJ1-3 | TRBV14 | NA | CASSPAKSGNTIYF | TGTGCCAGCAGCCCGGCGAAATCTGGAAACACCATATATTTT
NA | TRBJ1-2 | TRBV3-1 | TRBD1 | CASSQDRGVRGYTF | TGTGCCAGCAGCCAGGACAGGGGAGTTAGAGGCTACACCTTC
few | TRBJ1-5 | TRBV6-2/TRBV6-3 | NA | CASSGQNNQPQHF | TGTGCCAGCAGCGGGCAGAACAATCAGCCCCAGCATTTT
NA | TRBJ1-5 | TRBV6-1 | NA | CASRGHPNQPQHF | TGTGCCAGCAGGGGACACCCTAATCAGCCCCAGCATTTT
NA | TRBJ1-2 | TRBV6-1 | NA | CASRPRGKVVSGYTF | TGTGCCAGCAGGCCCCGGGGAAAGGTGGTGTCTGGCTACACCTTC
many | TRBJ1-5 | TRBV7-8 | TRBD1 | CASSRGQGANSNQPQHF | TGTGCCAGCAGCCGGGGACAGGGGGCAAATAGCAATCAGCCCCAGCATTTT
NA | TRBJ2-3 | TRBV5-1 | TRBD1 | CASSPGTGYETDTQYF | TGCGCCAGCAGCCCCGGGACAGGGTATGAAACAGATACGCAGTATTTT
NA | TRBJ2-5 | TRBV5-1 | NA | CASSLAGDPKETQYF | TGCGCCAGCAGCTTGGCCGGGGACCCCAAAGAGACCCAGTACTTC
many | TRBJ1-5 | TRBV5-8 | NA | CASSSTGHNQPQHF | TGTGCCAGCAGCTCAACAGGGCACAATCAGCCCCAGCATTTT
many | TRBJ1-1 | TRBV27 | NA | CASSPSTGGKAFF | TGTGCCAGCAGCCCGTCGACTGGAGGAAAAGCTTTCTTT
few | TRBJ2-5 | TRBV9 | NA | CASSPTTAGLQETQYF | TGTGCCAGCAGCCCAACCACGGCCGGGCTCCAAGAGACCCAGTACTTC
many | TRBJ1-2 | TRBV5-1 | TRBD1 | CASSSVTGVDGYTF | TGCGCCAGCAGCTCGGTCACAGGGGTCGACGGCTACACCTTC
few | TRBJ1-6 | TRBV30 | NA | CAWRSGSYNSPLHF | TGTGCCTGGAGATCAGGCTCCTATAATTCACCCCTCCACTTT
NA | TRBJ2-1 | TRBV10-1 | TRBD2 | CASSVGGADNEQFF | TGCGCCAGCAGTGTCGGGGGGGCCGACAATGAGCAGTTCTTC
few | TRBJ1-1 | TRBV20-1 | NA | CSASPPTEAFF | TGCAGTGCTAGCCCCCCCACTGAAGCTTTCTTT
many | TRBJ2-2 | TRBV3-1 | TRBD1 | CASSQETPAGTANTGELFF | TGTGCCAGCAGCCAGGAGACCCCCGCCGGGACAGCGAACACCGGGGAGCTGTTTTTT
few | TRBJ1-4 | TRBV5-1 | NA | CASSSTGTRFNEKLFF | TGCGCCAGCAGCTCCACGGGGACACGTTTTAATGAAAAACTGTTTTTT
NA | TRBJ1-4 | TRBV7-2 | NA | CASTAGSGEKLFF | TGTGCCAGCACCGCGGGGAGTGGTGAAAAACTGTTTTTT
many | TRBJ1-1 | TRBV12-3/TRBV12-4 | NA | CASTPDTENTEAFF | TGTGCCAGCACCCCAGACACGGAGAACACTGAAGCTTTCTTT
many | TRBJ1-6 | TRBV11-3 | NA | CASSLGEGSPLHF | TGTGCCAGCAGCTTGGGTGAGGGCTCACCCCTCCACTTT
many | TRBJ1-1 | TRBV3-1 | NA | CGAGTLNTEAFF | TGTGGAGCAGGGACTTTGAACACTGAAGCTTTCTTT
NA | TRBJ2-2 | TRBV7-3 | NA | CASSLNRALGRNTGELFF | TGTGCCAGCAGCTTGAACAGGGCGCTCGGGAGGAACACCGGGGAGCTGTTTTTT
NA | TRBJ2-7 | TRBV3-1 | NA | CASSQGVGDYEQYF | TGTGCCAGCAGCCAGGGGGTGGGAGACTACGAGCAGTACTTC
few | TRBJ2-6 | TRBV20-1 | TRBD1 | CSARVRQGISGANVLTF | TGCAGTGCTAGAGTCAGACAGGGGATCTCTGGGGCCAACGTCCTGACTTTC
NA | TRBJ1-5 | TRBV7-2 | NA | CASSFGRGVGGTQPQHF | TGTGCCAGCAGCTTCGGCCGTGGAGTAGGGGGAACTCAGCCCCAGCATTTT
NA | TRBJ2-7 | TRBV4-2 | TRBD2 | CASSTELAGVFYEQYF | TGTGCCAGCAGCACTGAACTAGCGGGGGTGTTTTACGAGCAGTACTTC
NA | TRBJ1-5 | TRBV6-1 | NA | CASRLNVQGHQPQHF | TGTGCCAGCAGACTTAATGTACAGGGCCATCAGCCCCAGCATTTT
NA | TRBJ2-1 | TRBV4-1 | TRBD2 | CASSQDRASGGGYNEQFF | TGCGCCAGCAGCCAAGATCGGGCTAGCGGGGGGGGCTACAATGAGCAGTTCTTC
many | TRBJ2-2 | TRBV9 | NA | CASSVELGQNTGELFF | TGTGCCAGCAGCGTAGAGCTCGGGCAGAACACCGGGGAGCTGTTTTTT
many | TRBJ2-3 | TRBV5-1 | TRBD2 | CASSFLAGGRADTQYF | TGCGCCAGCAGTTTTTTAGCGGGGGGGAGAGCAGATACGCAGTATTTT
NA | TRBJ2-5 | TRBV6-1 | NA | CAISAGFQETQYF | TGTGCCATCAGCGCAGGGTTCCAAGAGACCCAGTACTTC
few | TRBJ1-1 | TRBV5-6 | TRBD1 | CASSLGTGKPDTEAFF | TGTGCCAGCAGCTTGGGGACAGGTAAGCCGGACACTGAAGCTTTCTTT
few | TRBJ1-5 | TRBV20-1 | TRBD1 | CSARSRGQPNQPQHF | TGCAGTGCTCGCAGCCGGGGACAGCCAAATCAGCCCCAGCATTTT
few | TRBJ1-2 | TRBV4-2 | NA | CASSQVHRQTNYGYIF | TGTGCCAGCAGCCAAGTGCACAGACAAACGAACTATGGCTACATCTTC